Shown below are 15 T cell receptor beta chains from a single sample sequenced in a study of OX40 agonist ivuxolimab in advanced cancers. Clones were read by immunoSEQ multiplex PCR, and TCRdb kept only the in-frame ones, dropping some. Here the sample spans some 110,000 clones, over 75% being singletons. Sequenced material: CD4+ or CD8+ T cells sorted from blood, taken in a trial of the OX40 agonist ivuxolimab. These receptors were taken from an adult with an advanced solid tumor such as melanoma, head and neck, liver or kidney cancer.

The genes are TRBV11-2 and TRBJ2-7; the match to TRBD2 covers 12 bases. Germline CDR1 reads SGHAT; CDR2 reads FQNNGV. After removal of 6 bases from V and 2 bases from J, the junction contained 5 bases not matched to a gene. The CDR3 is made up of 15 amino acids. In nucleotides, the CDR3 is TGTGCCAGCAGTTGGACTAGCGGGGAGACCTACGAGCAGTACTTC. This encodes CASSWTSGETYEQYF.

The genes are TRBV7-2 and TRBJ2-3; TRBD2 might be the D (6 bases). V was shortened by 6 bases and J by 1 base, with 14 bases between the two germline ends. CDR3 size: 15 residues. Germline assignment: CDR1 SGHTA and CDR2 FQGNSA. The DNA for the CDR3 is TGTGCCAGCAGTCGACGTACGGGGGGCACAGATACGCAGTATTTT. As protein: CASSRRTGGTDTQYF.

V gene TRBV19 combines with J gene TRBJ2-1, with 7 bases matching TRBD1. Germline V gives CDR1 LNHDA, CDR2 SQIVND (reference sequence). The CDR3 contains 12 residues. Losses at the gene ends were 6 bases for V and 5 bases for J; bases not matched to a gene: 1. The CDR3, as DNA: TGTGCCAGTAGGGACAGGAACAATGAGCAGTTCTTC. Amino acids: CASRDRNNEQFF.

CDR3 protein: CASGSSQGTNGYTF. CDR3 sequence (DNA): TGTGCTAGTGGTTCGTCACAGGGGACCAATGGCTACACCTTC. This chain links TRBV12-5 with TRBJ1-2; 7 bases are a match to TRBD1. Germline V gives CDR1 LGHNT, CDR2 FRNRAP. With V trimmed by 4 bases and J by 6 bases, 8 bases remained unmatched. The CDR3 loop spans 14 amino acids.

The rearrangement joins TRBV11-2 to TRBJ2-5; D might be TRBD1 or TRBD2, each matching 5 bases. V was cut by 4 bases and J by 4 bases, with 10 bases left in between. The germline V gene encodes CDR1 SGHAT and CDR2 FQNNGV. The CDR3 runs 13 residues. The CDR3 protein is CASSSLGTETQYF. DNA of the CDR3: TGTGCCAGCAGCTCACTAGGGACAGAGACCCAGTACTTC.

CDR3 sequence reads: CASRLLKDNEKLFF. For the CDR3, the DNA is TGTGCCAGCAGACTACTAAAGGATAATGAAAAACTGTTTTTT. This chain links TRBV28 with TRBJ1-4; D remains ambiguous. Germline lookup yields CDR1 MDHEN and CDR2 SYDVKM. This CDR3 is 14 amino acids long. V was cut by 6 bases and J by 4 bases, with 12 bases left in between.

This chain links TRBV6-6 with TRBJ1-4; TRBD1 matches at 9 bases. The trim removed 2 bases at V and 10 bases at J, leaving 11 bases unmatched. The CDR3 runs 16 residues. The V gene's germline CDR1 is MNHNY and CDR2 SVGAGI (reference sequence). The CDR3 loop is CASSYGGGQGSGKLFF. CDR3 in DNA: TGTGCCAGCAGTTACGGGGGGGGACAGGGCTCAGGAAAACTGTTTTTT.

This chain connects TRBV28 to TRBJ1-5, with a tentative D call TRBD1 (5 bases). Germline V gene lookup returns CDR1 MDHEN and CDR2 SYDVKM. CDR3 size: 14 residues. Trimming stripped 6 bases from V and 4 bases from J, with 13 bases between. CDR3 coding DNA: TGTGCCAGCAGCTCCGCGGGGGGGAATCAGCCCCAGCATTTT. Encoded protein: CASSSAGGNQPQHF. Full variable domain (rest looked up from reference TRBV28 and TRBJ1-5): DVKVTQSSRYLVKRTGEKVFLECVQDMDHENMFWYRQDPGLGLRLIYFSYDVKMKEKGDIPEGYSVSREKKERFSLILESASTNQTSMYLCASSSAGGNQPQHFGDGTRLSIL.

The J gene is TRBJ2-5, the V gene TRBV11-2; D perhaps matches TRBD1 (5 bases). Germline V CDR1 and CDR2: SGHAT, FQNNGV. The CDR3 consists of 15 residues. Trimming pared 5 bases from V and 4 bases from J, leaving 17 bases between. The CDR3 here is CASSQGASSGETQYF. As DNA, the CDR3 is TGTGCCAGCAGCCAAGGGGCCAGCTCGGGAGAGACCCAGTACTTC. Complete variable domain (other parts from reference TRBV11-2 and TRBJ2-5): EAGVAQSPRYKIIEKRQSVAFWCNPISGHATLYWYQQILGQGPKLLIQFQNNGVVDDSQLPKDRFSAERLKGVDSTLKIQPAKLEDSAVYLCASSQGASSGETQYFGPGTRLLVL.

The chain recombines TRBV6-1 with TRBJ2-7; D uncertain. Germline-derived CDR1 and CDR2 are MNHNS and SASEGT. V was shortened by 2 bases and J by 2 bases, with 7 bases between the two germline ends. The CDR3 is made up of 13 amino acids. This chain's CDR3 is CASSEPTTYEQYF. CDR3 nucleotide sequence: TGTGCCAGCAGTGAACCCACGACCTACGAGCAGTACTTC.

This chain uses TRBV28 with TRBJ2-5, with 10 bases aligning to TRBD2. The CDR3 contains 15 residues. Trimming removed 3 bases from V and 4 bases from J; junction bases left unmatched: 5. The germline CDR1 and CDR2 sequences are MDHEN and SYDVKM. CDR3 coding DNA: TGTGCCAGCAGTTTCCAGCGGGGGGGCCTAGAGACCCAGTACTTC. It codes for CASSFQRGGLETQYF.

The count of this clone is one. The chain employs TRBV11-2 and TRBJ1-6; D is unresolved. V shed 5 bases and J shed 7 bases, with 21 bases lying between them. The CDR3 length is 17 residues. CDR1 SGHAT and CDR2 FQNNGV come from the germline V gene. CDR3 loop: CASSLSLQMIWNSPLHF. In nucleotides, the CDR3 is TGTGCCAGCAGCCTCAGCTTACAGATGATATGGAATTCACCCCTCCACTTT.

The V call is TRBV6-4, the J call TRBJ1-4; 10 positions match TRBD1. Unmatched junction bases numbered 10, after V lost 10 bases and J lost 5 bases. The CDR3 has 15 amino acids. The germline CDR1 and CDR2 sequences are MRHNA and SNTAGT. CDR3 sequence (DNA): TGTGCCATGCAATTGGGACAGGGGCAGAATGAAAAACTGTTTTTT. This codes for CAMQLGQGQNEKLFF.

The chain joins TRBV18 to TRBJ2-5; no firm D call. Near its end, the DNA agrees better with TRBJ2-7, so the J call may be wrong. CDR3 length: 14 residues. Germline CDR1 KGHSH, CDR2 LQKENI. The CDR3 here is CASSPRSAGYEQYF. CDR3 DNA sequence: TGTGCCAGCTCACCACGGTCAGCCGGATACGAGCAGTACTTC.

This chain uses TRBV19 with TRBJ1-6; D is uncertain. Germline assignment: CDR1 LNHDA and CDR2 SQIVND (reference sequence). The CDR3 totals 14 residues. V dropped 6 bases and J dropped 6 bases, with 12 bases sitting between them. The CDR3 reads CASRRSGRNSPLHF. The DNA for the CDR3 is TGTGCCAGTAGGCGTAGCGGGCGTAATTCACCCCTCCACTTT. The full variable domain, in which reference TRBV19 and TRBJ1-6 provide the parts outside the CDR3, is DGGITQSPKYLFRKEGQNVTLSCEQNLNHDAMYWYRQDPGQGLRLIYYSQIVNDFQKGDIAEGYSVSREKKESFPLTVTSAQKNPTAFYLCASRRSGRNSPLHFGNGTRLTVT.